These T cell receptor beta chains were read from a single sample in a study of blood T cell repertoires in COVID-19. Libraries were prepared by immunoSEQ multiplex PCR; TCRdb keeps only in-frame clonotypes and omits some of them. The profile covers hundreds of thousands of clones, with 70% to 90% appearing a single time and 2% to 2.5% taken by the ten largest. The sample consisted of peripheral blood. These receptors were taken from a middle-aged woman who had recovered from COVID-19. Each CDR3 is given with its conserved first and last residue. The D gene is left open where the match is weak. Only some rows state a clone size, as once, few, many or a class for expanded clones.

abundance	j_gene	d_gene	v_gene	CDR3aa	CDR3nt
.	TRBJ1-3	.	TRBV6-5	CASSPGGSGNTIYF	TGTGCCAGCAGCCCGGGGGGGAGTGGAAACACCATATATTTT
.	TRBJ2-7	TRBD1	TRBV25-1	CASSPDRVSYEQYF	TGTGCCAGCAGCCCGGACAGGGTGTCTTACGAGCAGTACTTC
.	TRBJ2-5	.	TRBV27	CASSPSGETQYF	TGTGCCAGCAGCCCATCAGGGGAGACCCAGTACTTC
.	TRBJ2-1	TRBD1	TRBV24-1	CAIGTGWGEQFF	TGTGCCATAGGGACAGGGTGGGGTGAGCAGTTCTTC
.	TRBJ2-7	.	TRBV5-5	CASNPGGAYEQYF	TGTGCCAGCAACCCTGGGGGCGCCTACGAGCAGTACTTC
.	TRBJ2-7	.	TRBV5-1	CASSLDINEQYF	TGCGCCAGCAGCTTGGACATAAACGAGCAGTACTTC
once	TRBJ1-2	.	TRBV9	CASSVDGALNYGYTF	TGTGCCAGCAGCGTAGATGGAGCTCTTAACTATGGCTACACCTTC
.	TRBJ2-7	.	TRBV6-5	CASARGQAGSYEQYF	TGTGCCAGCGCGCGGGGGCAGGCCGGATCCTACGAGCAGTACTTC
.	TRBJ1-1	TRBD1	TRBV12-3/TRBV12-4	CASRRQGDTEAFF	TGTGCCAGCAGGCGACAGGGCGACACTGAAGCTTTCTTT
.	TRBJ2-7	TRBD1	TRBV7-2	CASSSTTGAAYEQYF	TGTGCCAGCAGCTCTACGACAGGGGCGGCCTACGAGCAGTACTTC
.	TRBJ2-5	TRBD2	TRBV7-9	CASWGLAGETQYF	TGTGCCAGCTGGGGCCTAGCGGGGGAGACCCAGTACTTC
few	TRBJ1-5	TRBD1	TRBV6-5	CASSTGGGQPQHF	TGTGCCAGCAGTACAGGGGGCGGTCAGCCCCAGCATTTT
.	TRBJ2-1	.	TRBV28	CASSLQELRSSLYNEQFF	TGTGCCAGCAGCCTGCAGGAACTAAGATCTAGCCTTTACAATGAGCAGTTCTTC
.	TRBJ2-2	TRBD2	TRBV3-1/TRBV3-2	CASSRTGTSGREPNTGELFF	TGTGCCAGCAGCCGAACCGGGACTAGCGGGAGGGAACCAAACACCGGGGAGCTGTTTTTT
.	TRBJ2-1	TRBD2	TRBV5-1	CASSLPGLAGVWNEQFF	TGCGCCAGCAGCTTGCCGGGACTAGCGGGGGTATGGAATGAGCAGTTCTTC
.	TRBJ1-1	.	TRBV12-3/TRBV12-4	CASSLISEAFF	TGTGCCAGCAGTTTAATCTCTGAAGCTTTCTTT
.	TRBJ2-7	TRBD1	TRBV5-5	CASNLQGTGNSYEQYF	TGTGCCAGCAACTTGCAGGGGACAGGGAACTCCTACGAGCAGTACTTC
.	TRBJ2-1	TRBD2	TRBV5-4	CASSLETSSEQFF	TGTGCCAGCAGCTTGGAGACTAGCAGTGAGCAGTTCTTC
once	TRBJ2-3	.	TRBV5-8	CASSPGGGNTDTQYF	TGTGCCAGCAGCCCTGGGGGCGGAAATACAGATACGCAGTATTTT
.	TRBJ1-6	TRBD1	TRBV19	CASSTPRQGRSYNSPLHF	TGTGCCAGTAGTACGCCCAGACAGGGGAGATCCTATAATTCACCCCTCCACTTT
.	TRBJ2-1	TRBD2	TRBV3-1/TRBV3-2	CASSPTSGRANEQFF	TGTGCCAGCAGCCCAACTAGCGGGAGGGCCAATGAGCAGTTCTTC
.	TRBJ2-7	.	TRBV3-1/TRBV3-2	CASSQATGMYF	TGTGCCAGCAGCCAAGCAACAGGGATGTACTTC
.	TRBJ2-5	.	TRBV5-1	CASSFQVQETQYF	TGCGCCAGCAGCTTTCAGGTACAAGAGACCCAGTACTTC
.	TRBJ2-7	.	TRBV19	CASSPQTRTYEQYF	TGTGCCAGTAGTCCCCAAACTAGAACCTACGAGCAGTACTTC
.	TRBJ1-6	.	TRBV30	CAWGPRRDSPLHF	TGTGCCTGGGGCCCTCGGAGGGATTCACCCCTCCACTTT
.	TRBJ2-2	.	TRBV6-2/TRBV6-3	CASSYRHLGSYTGELFF	TGTGCCAGCAGTTACCGGCACCTAGGCTCGTACACCGGGGAGCTGTTTTTT
.	TRBJ2-5	.	TRBV24-1	CATSDFAGGQETQYF	TGTGCCACCAGTGATTTCGCCGGTGGTCAAGAGACCCAGTACTTC
.	TRBJ1-1	.	TRBV5-6	CASAIRQGYTEAFF	TGTGCCAGCGCGATACGGCAGGGGTACACTGAAGCTTTCTTT
.	TRBJ2-7	TRBD2	TRBV6-5	CASSYSSSGAYEQYF	TGTGCCAGCAGTTACTCGTCTAGCGGGGCCTACGAGCAGTACTTC
.	TRBJ1-5	.	TRBV6-2/TRBV6-3	CASSYQDSRGPYQPQHF	TGTGCCAGCAGTTACCAGGACTCACGAGGGCCCTATCAGCCCCAGCATTTT
.	TRBJ2-1	.	TRBV7-2	CASSSRRGLSYNEQFF	TGTGCCAGCAGCTCTAGGCGCGGACTCTCCTACAATGAGCAGTTCTTC
once	TRBJ1-2	.	TRBV6-2/TRBV6-3	CASSYSSGGYTF	TGTGCCAGCAGTTACTCATCCGGTGGCTACACCTTC
once	TRBJ2-3	TRBD1	TRBV30	CAWSERRGQSDTQYF	TGTGCCTGGAGTGAACGCAGGGGGCAGTCAGATACGCAGTATTTT
.	TRBJ2-5	TRBD1	TRBV5-6	CASSLVTGGRETQYF	TGTGCCAGCAGCTTGGTCACAGGGGGCCGTGAGACCCAGTACTTC
.	TRBJ1-6	TRBD1	TRBV4-1	CASSQPQGANSPLHF	TGCGCCAGCAGCCAACCACAGGGGGCGAATTCACCCCTCCACTTT
.	TRBJ1-1	.	TRBV5-1	CASSPQERAEAFF	TGCGCCAGCAGCCCACAGGAAAGGGCTGAAGCTTTCTTT
.	TRBJ1-1	.	TRBV30	CAWVIRVSEAFF	TGTGCCTGGGTTATCCGGGTCTCTGAAGCTTTCTTT
few	TRBJ1-2	TRBD1	TRBV6-5	CASSQSRDSLTGYTF	TGTGCCAGCAGTCAAAGCCGGGACAGCCTCACCGGCTACACCTTC
.	TRBJ1-2	.	TRBV9	CASSAGLGQGPGYTF	TGTGCCAGCAGCGCGGGACTCGGCCAGGGACCTGGCTACACCTTC
.	TRBJ2-3	.	TRBV14	CASSRGWASGDLFSSTDTQYF	TGTGCCAGCAGCCGTGGTTGGGCCAGCGGAGACTTATTCTCTAGCACAGATACGCAGTATTTT
.	TRBJ2-7	.	TRBV27	CASSLWEASYEQYF	TGTGCCAGCAGTTTGTGGGAGGCCTCCTACGAGCAGTACTTC
.	TRBJ2-3	.	TRBV10-2	CASSESGGLGTDTQYF	TGCGCTAGCAGTGAGTCTGGAGGGTTGGGGACAGATACGCAGTATTTT
.	TRBJ2-7	TRBD2	TRBV7-7	CASSPGLAGEFGGEQYF	TGTGCTAGCAGCCCGGGACTAGCGGGAGAGTTTGGGGGGGAGCAGTACTTC